The clone carrying this T cell receptor beta chain has only one observation. The data stem from a study of shared T cell receptors in the human thymus. The CDR3 is 19 amino acids. Germline CDR1 and CDR2: SGHRS and YFSETQ. Trimming cost V 4 bases and J 0 bases, with 22 bases left between them. Profiled with immunoSEQ multiplex PCR; TCRdb holds only in-frame clones, not every one. The repertoire holds 500,000 to 750,000 clones, roughly 90% seen once, with 0.0085% to 0.012% in the top ten. The same data also went into a second study, on human thymus T cells.

The gene calls are TRBV5-1 and TRBJ2-2; TRBD1 is a possible D gene (6 bases). This receptor was taken from a boy younger than two with a congenital heart defect. Specimen: thymocytes. DNA for the CDR3: TGCGCCAGCAGCCCACCACCACTCGACAGGTCTACGAACACCGGGGAGCTGTTTTTT. This codes for CASSPPPLDRSTNTGELFF.